Listed here are 30 T cell receptor beta chains from one sample, sequenced in a study of blood T cell repertoires in COVID-19 (TCRdb year 2020). Libraries were prepared through the immunoSEQ multiplex PCR assay. TCRdb holds this immuneACCESS table with in-frame rearrangements only. Some clones are missing; in checked studies, unresolved V genes explain under half, and the rest has no known cause. This sample lists roughly 39,000 clones; 80% to 90% were detected once. Roughly 10% of the sample rests with the top ten. The sample consisted of peripheral blood. The receptors here all came from a woman aged 70-85 years with acute or convalescent COVID-19.

The chain links TRBV7-2 to TRBJ2-3; 7 bases fit TRBD1. The CDR3 length is 14 residues. The trim removed 4 bases at V and 2 bases at J, leaving 3 bases unmatched. Germline V gene sequence: CDR1 SGHTA, CDR2 FQGNSA. The chain's CDR3 is CASSWGQNTDTQYF. CDR3 nucleotide sequence: TGTGCCAGCAGCTGGGGACAGAACACAGATACGCAGTATTTT. Full variable domain (outside the CDR3, taken from reference TRBV7-2 and TRBJ2-3): GAGVSQSPSNKVTEKGKDVELRCDPISGHTALYWYRQSLGQGLEFLIYFQGNSAPDKSGLPSDRFSAERTGGSVSTLTIQRTQQEDSAVYLCASSWGQNTDTQYFGPGTRLTVL.

The gene calls are TRBV2 and TRBJ1-5; 7 nucleotides agree with TRBD1. Germline V CDR1 and CDR2: SNHLY, FYNNEI. This CDR3 has 14 residues. V lost 4 bases, J lost 3 bases, and 3 bases stayed unmatched. CDR3 bases: TGTGCCAGCAGTGCGGGACAGCACAATCAGCCCCAGCATTTT. This codes for CASSAGQHNQPQHF.

V gene TRBV4-3 combines with J gene TRBJ1-2, with D maybe TRBD1 (5 bases). Trimming shortened V by 0 bases and J by 4 bases, and 12 bases separated the two germline ends. Germline V CDR1 and CDR2: LGHNA, YSLEER. The CDR3 spans 15 residues. CDR3 sequence: CASSQDLGLFYGYTF. The DNA of the CDR3 is TGCGCCAGCAGCCAAGATTTGGGGCTTTTCTATGGCTACACCTTC.

The chain carries TRBV5-1 and TRBJ2-7, with TRBD2 matching over 9 bases. After removal of 4 bases from V and 7 bases from J, the junction contained 15 bases not matched to a gene. The CDR3 runs 16 residues. CDR1 and CDR2 (germline): SGHRS, YFSETQ. CDR3 protein: CASSEGVSGSIVEQYV. The CDR3 DNA reads TGCGCCAGCAGCGAGGGGGTTAGCGGGAGCATCGTAGAGCAGTACGTC.

The CDR3: CAISEKGQGSYEQYV. The CDR3 DNA reads TGTGCCATCAGTGAGAAAGGACAGGGCTCCTACGAGCAGTACGTC. This chain links TRBV10-3 with TRBJ2-7; 8 positions agree with TRBD1. Germline V gene sequence: CDR1 ENHRY, CDR2 SYGVKD. V gave up 2 bases and J gave up 0 bases; unmatched junction bases: 3. CDR3 length: 15 residues.

The rearrangement links TRBV30 to TRBJ1-4; 9 bases align to TRBD1. The CDR3 has 17 amino acids. With 1 base clipped from V and 0 bases from J, the junction kept 6 bases outside the gene matches. Germline values: CDR1 GTSNPN, CDR2 SVGIG (reference sequence). In DNA, the CDR3 is TGTGCCTGGAGTGCGGACAGGGGATTTGCAACTAATGAAAAACTGTTTTTT. This codes for CAWSADRGFATNEKLFF.

The V gene is TRBV7-8, the J gene TRBJ2-5; possibly TRBD1 for D (5 bases). The germline V gene encodes CDR1 SGHVS and CDR2 FQNEAQ. CDR3 size: 13 residues. V was trimmed by 7 bases and J by 7 bases, leaving 16 bases between them. The CDR3 sequence is CASTSRAGSTQYF. The CDR3 bases are TGTGCCAGCACCAGCAGGGCCGGGTCGACCCAGTACTTC. The full variable domain, its missing parts supplied by reference TRBV7-8 and TRBJ2-5, is GAGVSQSPRYKVAKRGQDVALRCDPISGHVSLFWYQQALGQGPEFLTYFQNEAQLDKSGLPSDRFFAERPEGSVSTLKIQRTQQEDSAVYLCASTSRAGSTQYFGPGTRLLVL.

The chain is built from TRBV3-1 (or the pseudogene TRBV3-2) and TRBJ1-5; no reliable D call. Germline lookup yields CDR1 LGHDT and CDR2 YNNKEL (reference sequence). Trimming took 5 bases from V and 7 from J, leaving 15 bases between them. The CDR3 sequence is 14 residues long. The CDR3 loop is CASSANAQVQPQHF. The CDR3 DNA reads TGTGCCAGCAGCGCGAATGCGCAGGTACAGCCCCAGCATTTT.

The V gene is TRBV7-6, the J gene TRBJ2-1, with 8 bases that match TRBD2. Per the germline V gene, CDR1 is SGHVS and CDR2 is FNYEAQ. After removal of 2 bases from V and 4 bases from J, the junction contained 13 bases not matched to a gene. The CDR3 is made up of 18 amino acids. The CDR3 loop reads CASSLTSGTLRAYNEQFF. The CDR3, as DNA: TGTGCCAGCAGCTTAACTAGCGGCACCCTAAGGGCATACAATGAGCAGTTCTTC.

The V gene is TRBV24-1, the J gene TRBJ2-3; D is ambiguous. The CDR3 contains 15 residues. Trimming took 0 bases from V and 4 from J, leaving 10 bases between them. Germline V gives CDR1 KGHDR, CDR2 SFDVKD. The CDR3 DNA reads TGTGCCACCAGTGATTTGCTCGGAGAGGCAGATACGCAGTATTTT. Translated: CATSDLLGEADTQYF.

The chain recombines TRBV4-3 with TRBJ1-1; weak D call: TRBD1 (6 bases). There are 13 residues in the CDR3. The V end lost 0 bases, the J end lost 11 bases, and 13 bases lay between the germline ends. Per the germline V gene, CDR1 is LGHNA and CDR2 is YSLEER. Written as DNA, the CDR3 is TGCGCCAGCAGCCAAGATCAGAGGGGGACCGCTTTCTTT. Protein product: CASSQDQRGTAFF.

The chain's CDR3 is CAISEGQLFDSGANVLTF. The CDR3 nucleotides read TGTGCCATCAGTGAGGGACAGCTTTTCGACTCTGGGGCCAACGTCCTGACTTTC. The V and J genes are TRBV10-3 and TRBJ2-6; D is perhaps TRBD1 (6 bases). Trimming cost V 2 bases and J 0 bases, with 14 bases left between them. The CDR3 is 18 amino acids. CDR1 is ENHRY, CDR2 SYGVKD, per germline.

DNA of the CDR3: TGTGCCAGCAGTGAAGTGGGACAGAACTCTGGGGCCAACGTCCTGACTTTC. Residues: CASSEVGQNSGANVLTF. The chain joins TRBV6-4 to TRBJ2-6, with TRBD1 identical over 7 bases. Germline trimming cut 3 bases from V and 0 bases from J; bases unmatched to any gene: 5. The germline V gene encodes CDR1 MRHNA and CDR2 SNTAGT. This CDR3 has 17 amino acids.

The V call is TRBV4-1, the J call TRBJ2-1; the D gene is possibly TRBD2 (7 bases). Trimming cost V 0 bases and J 6 bases, with 21 bases left between them. The length of the CDR3 is 18 residues. Germline V gives CDR1 MGHRA, CDR2 YSYEKL. CDR3 sequence reads: CASSQDESGGVFSNEQFF. As DNA, the CDR3 is TGCGCCAGCAGCCAAGATGAGTCGGGGGGCGTTTTTTCCAATGAGCAGTTCTTC.

The rearrangement links TRBV3-1 (or the pseudogene TRBV3-2) to TRBJ2-7, with 7 bases that match TRBD2. Germline V gene sequence: CDR1 LGHDT, CDR2 YNNKEL (reference sequence). This CDR3 has 15 residues. V lost 4 bases, J lost 1 base, and 7 bases stayed unmatched. This chain's CDR3 is CASSPGEGGSYEQYV. The CDR3 DNA reads TGTGCCAGCAGCCCCGGGGAGGGAGGATCCTACGAGCAGTACGTC.

The chain combines TRBV14 with TRBJ1-1; D is ambiguous. V was shortened by 0 bases and J by 5 bases, with 16 bases between the two germline ends. This CDR3 region has 16 residues. The germline V gene encodes CDR1 SGHDN and CDR2 FVKESK. In nucleotides, the CDR3 is TGTGCCAGCAGCCAAGATAACGGAGGAGGGCTTACTGAAGCTTTCTTT. As protein: CASSQDNGGGLTEAFF. Variable domain in full (rest from reference TRBV14 and TRBJ1-1): EAGVTQFPSHSVIEKGQTVTLRCDPISGHDNLYWYRRVMGKEIKFLLHFVKESKQDESGMPNNRFLAERTGGTYSTLKVQPAELEDSGVYFCASSQDNGGGLTEAFFGQGTRLTVV.

This rearrangement joins TRBV3-1 (or the pseudogene TRBV3-2) to TRBJ2-2, with TRBD2 matching 8 bases. The CDR3 extends over 17 amino acids. CDR1 is LGHDT, CDR2 YNNKEL, per germline (reference sequence). With V trimmed by 0 bases and J by 3 bases, 6 bases remained unmatched. The CDR3: CASSQEGLAGHTGELFF. The DNA of the CDR3 is TGTGCCAGCAGCCAAGAAGGATTAGCGGGGCACACCGGGGAGCTGTTTTTT.

The J gene is TRBJ2-1, the V gene TRBV10-2; D unclear. V lost 3 bases, J lost 5 bases, and 11 bases lay in between. The CDR3 spans 14 residues. The germline V gene has CDR1 WSHSY and CDR2 SAAADI. CDR3 amino acids: CASSETGPHNEQFF. Here the CDR3 DNA reads TGCGCCAGCAGTGAAACGGGTCCCCACAATGAGCAGTTCTTC.

The genes are TRBV18 and TRBJ2-1; D is unresolved. Trimming stripped 3 bases from V and 0 bases from J, with 15 bases between. Per germline, CDR1 KGHSH and CDR2 LQKENI. The CDR3 runs to 17 residues. CDR3 amino acids: CASSPLSSRSSYNEQFF. In DNA form, the CDR3 reads TGTGCCAGCTCACCCCTGAGCTCACGAAGCTCCTACAATGAGCAGTTCTTC.

This chain uses TRBV24-1 with TRBJ2-7; 7 bases are shared with TRBD1. The junction had 11 bases not matched to a gene; V was cut back by 7 bases and J by 3 bases. The CDR3 covers 15 residues. Germline lookup yields CDR1 KGHDR and CDR2 SFDVKD. This CDR3 is CATRPTNRGDYEQYV. CDR3 sequence (DNA): TGTGCCACCAGACCAACAAACAGGGGTGACTACGAGCAGTACGTC.

CDR3 nucleotides: TGTGCCAGCAGTACGCGGACCAGGGATGGCTACACCTTC. The encoded protein is CASSTRTRDGYTF. The chain links TRBV6-5 to TRBJ1-2; D perhaps matches TRBD1 (5 bases). There are 13 residues in the CDR3. V was clipped by 5 bases and J by 6 bases, with 13 bases between them. From germline, CDR1 is MNHEY and CDR2 SVGAGI.

The rearrangement joins TRBV12-3 or TRBV12-4 to TRBJ1-2; D not resolved. The CDR3 has 13 residues. Trimming removed 3 bases from V and 2 bases from J, with 7 bases in between. The CDR3 bases are TGTGCCAGCAGTTTCGACACCAACTATGGCTACACCTTC. Amino acid sequence: CASSFDTNYGYTF.

This chain joins TRBV6-5 and TRBJ2-7, with 14 bases lining up with TRBD2. The CDR3 totals 15 residues. V trimming: 6 bases; J trimming: 7 bases; junction bases outside the gene matches: 8. Germline CDR1 reads MNHEY; CDR2 reads SVGAGI. CDR3 in DNA: TGTGCCAGCAGGGCCGGACTAGCGGGGGGATTTGAGCAGTACGTC. Translating it yields CASRAGLAGGFEQYV.

The chain recombines TRBV7-9 with TRBJ1-1; 7 nucleotides line up with TRBD1. Losses at the gene ends were 8 bases for V and 2 bases for J; bases not matched to a gene: 5. This CDR3 spans 13 amino acids. The germline CDR1 and CDR2 sequences are SEHNR and FQNEAQ (reference sequence). This CDR3 reads CASVGQANTEAFF. CDR3 coding DNA: TGTGCCAGCGTAGGACAGGCTAACACTGAAGCTTTCTTT.

J is TRBJ2-3 and V is TRBV6-6; the D is unclear. Germline CDR1 MNHNY, CDR2 SVGAGI (reference sequence). V shed 7 bases and J shed 4 bases, with 12 bases lying between them. The CDR3 contains 13 residues. The CDR3 loop is CASNLFPADTQYF. As DNA, the CDR3 is TGTGCCAGCAATCTTTTCCCAGCAGATACGCAGTATTTT.

This clone appeared once. The rearrangement uses TRBV28 and TRBJ2-3, with TRBD2 as a possible D gene (5 bases). The germline V gene encodes CDR1 MDHEN and CDR2 SYDVKM. This CDR3 has 15 amino acids. Trimming removed 1 base at V and 3 bases at J, with 11 bases between. CDR3 sequence: CASSLSRGSTDTQYF. The CDR3 DNA reads TGTGCCAGCAGTTTATCTCGGGGATCGACAGATACGCAGTATTTT.

The genes are TRBV28 and TRBJ1-5; D gene unclear. CDR1 and CDR2 from the germline V gene are MDHEN and SYDVKM. This CDR3 has 13 residues. The V end was cut by 8 bases, the J end by 7 bases, with 15 bases between. The CDR3 region has the DNA TGTGCCAGCCGGACTTTGATCTCCCAGCCCCAGCATTTT. Amino acids: CASRTLISQPQHF.

The sample holds one count of this clone. J is TRBJ1-2 and V is TRBV28; D unclear. CDR1 MDHEN and CDR2 SYDVKM come from the germline V gene. Trimming pared 6 bases from V and 4 bases from J, leaving 6 bases between. The CDR3 sequence is 11 residues long. CDR3 bases: TGTGCCAGCAGGGCCAGCTATGGCTACACCTTC. Protein sequence: CASRASYGYTF.

The chain links TRBV7-9 to TRBJ2-7, with D possibly being TRBD2 (5 bases). Per the germline V gene, CDR1 is SEHNR and CDR2 is FQNEAQ (reference sequence). Trimming took off 1 base at V and 7 bases at J, with 20 bases between the two ends. The CDR3 is 16 residues long. CDR3 loop: CASSLEEVPGWREQYV. CDR3 bases: TGTGCCAGCAGCTTAGAGGAGGTTCCGGGATGGAGGGAGCAGTACGTC.

This sequence joins TRBV5-6 and TRBJ1-4; TRBD1 matches at 7 bases. The germline gives CDR1 SGHDT, CDR2 YYEEEE. Trimming cost V 3 bases and J 7 bases; bases outside gene matches: 12. The CDR3 spans 16 residues. This chain's CDR3 is CASSWRQGPHFEKLFF. DNA for the CDR3: TGTGCCAGCAGCTGGCGACAGGGTCCCCATTTTGAAAAACTGTTTTTT.